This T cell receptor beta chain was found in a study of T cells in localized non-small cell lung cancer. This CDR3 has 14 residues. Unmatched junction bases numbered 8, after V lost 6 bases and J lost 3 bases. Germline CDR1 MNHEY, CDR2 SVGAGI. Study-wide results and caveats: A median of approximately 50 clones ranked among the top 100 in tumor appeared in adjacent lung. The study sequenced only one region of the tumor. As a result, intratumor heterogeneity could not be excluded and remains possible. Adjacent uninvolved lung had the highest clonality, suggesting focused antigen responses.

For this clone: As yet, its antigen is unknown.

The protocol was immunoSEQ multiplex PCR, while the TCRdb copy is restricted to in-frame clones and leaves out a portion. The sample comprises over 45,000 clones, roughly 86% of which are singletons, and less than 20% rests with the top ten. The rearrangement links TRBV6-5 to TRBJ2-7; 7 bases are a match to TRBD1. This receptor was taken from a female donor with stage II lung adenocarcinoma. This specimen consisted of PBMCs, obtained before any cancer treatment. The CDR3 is CASRRQGTYYEQYF. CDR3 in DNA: TGTGCCAGCAGACGACAGGGTACCTACTACGAGCAGTACTTC.